The present T cell receptor beta chain was sequenced within a study of vaccination effects on CD4 cells after COVID-19. Study at large: Under the ViraFEST assay, PBMC were stimulated with viral peptide pools so that antigen-specific CD4+ T cells expanded. Sequencing was performed afterwards. Late post-vaccine samples came at days +241, +227 and +161 respectively.

Clones were sequenced by immunoSEQ multiplex PCR, and TCRdb holds only the in-frame ones, with some missing. The sample shows 40,000 to 55,000 clones, around 80% of them seen only once. Regarding this clone: Its cognate antigen is unknown.

This CDR3 has 17 residues. Germline loops: CDR1 MNHEY, CDR2 SMNVEV (reference sequence). Trimming stripped 7 bases from V and 0 bases from J, with 19 bases between. Following 10 days of culture, CD4+ T cells were isolated. A positive SARS-CoV-2 PCR test fell between March and December 2020. Participants completed two doses of the BNT162b2 or mRNA-1273 vaccine. Material: CD4+ T cells from PBMCs cultured without peptide, obtained after COVID-19 vaccination. This rearrangement joins TRBV27 to TRBJ1-3; no definite D call. This sequence was found in a human donor who had a prior SARS-CoV-2 infection. CDR3 loop: CASIIELWTSSGNTIYF. Here the CDR3 DNA reads TGTGCCAGCATCATCGAGTTGTGGACGAGCTCTGGAAACACCATATATTTT.